A selection of T cell receptor beta chains follows, all from one sample in a study of cytomegalovirus exposure and HLA in healthy donors. Assay: immunoSEQ multiplex PCR; the TCRdb copy retains only in-frame clones and omits some. This sample has 100,000 to 150,000 clones, with almost 85% found just once. Source material: PBMCs. Receptor source: a boy aged 2 to 10 in good health and CMV-seronegative. CDR3s include the opening cysteine and the closing phenylalanine or tryptophan. The D gene is left open where the match is weak. Expanded clones are given a class, and other clones once, few, many or no size at all.

NA,TRBJ1-1,TRBV9,NA,TGTGCCAGCAGCGTCTGGGGGGGGGAGAACACTGAAGCTTTCTTT,CASSVWGGENTEAFF
TRBD2,TRBJ2-1,TRBV7-3,NA,TGTGCCAGCAGCGCCAGACTAGCGGGAGCCTACAATGAGCAGTTCTTC,CASSARLAGAYNEQFF
NA,TRBJ2-3,TRBV19,NA,TGTGCCAGTCAGTCTGAGGGGGGGCAGGCAGATACGCAGTATTTT,CASQSEGGQADTQYF
TRBD1,TRBJ2-1,TRBV5-4,NA,TGTGCCAGCAGCGAGACCGGGACAGCCTACAATGAGCAGTTCTTC,CASSETGTAYNEQFF
NA,TRBJ1-1,TRBV19,few,TGTGCCAGTAATTTATACGTGGCGGCGAACACTGAAGCTTTCTTT,CASNLYVAANTEAFF
NA,TRBJ1-1,TRBV4-2,NA,TGTGCCAGCAGCCAAGAGGGGGGGGGATGGAACACTGAAGCTTTCTTT,CASSQEGGGWNTEAFF
TRBD2,TRBJ2-2,TRBV6-6,few,TGTGCCACGGGGTCTCAAGCGGGGCCCACCGGGGAGCTGTTTTTT,CATGSQAGPTGELFF
NA,TRBJ1-5,TRBV7-2,NA,TGTGCCAGCAGCTTAGCGCGATCCGATCAGCCCCAGCATTTT,CASSLARSDQPQHF
NA,TRBJ2-1,TRBV9,NA,TGTGCCAGCAGCCCTCGGAGGATAGAAGCCTACAATGAGCAGTTCTTC,CASSPRRIEAYNEQFF
NA,TRBJ2-1,TRBV18,NA,TGTGCCAGCTCACCTACTTCCTTCCTTGACAATGAGCAGTTCTTC,CASSPTSFLDNEQFF
TRBD2,TRBJ2-5,TRBV19,NA,TGTGCCAGTAGTATAGTGGGCGGGGGGGCGAGGCTAGAGACCCAGTACTTC,CASSIVGGGARLETQYF
TRBD1,TRBJ2-3,TRBV7-2,once,TGTGCCAGCAGCGCGGACAGGGGCACAGATACGCAGTATTTT,CASSADRGTDTQYF
NA,TRBJ1-1,TRBV5-5,NA,TGTGCCAGCAGCTTGATAAATACTGAAGCTTTCTTT,CASSLINTEAFF
NA,TRBJ1-2,TRBV19,NA,TGTGCCAGTAACTCCCCGAAGGGGAAACGAGGCTATGGCTACACCTTC,CASNSPKGKRGYGYTF
TRBD1,TRBJ1-6,TRBV6-5,NA,TGTGCCAGCAGCGACAGGGGTTTCCTTCCCACTATATTT,CASSDRGFLPTIF
NA,TRBJ2-3,TRBV9,NA,TGTGCCAGCAGCCACGGTGGGCGGACAAGCACAGATACGCAGTATTTT,CASSHGGRTSTDTQYF
NA,TRBJ1-5,TRBV19,NA,TGTGCCAGTAGTATCACATTGAGGGCAGGCGGCGGCAATCAGCCCCAGCATTTT,CASSITLRAGGGNQPQHF
TRBD2,TRBJ2-3,TRBV4-2,NA,TGTGCCAGCAGCCAACCGCGGGAGGAAACAACCACAGATACGCAGTATTTT,CASSQPREETTTDTQYF
NA,TRBJ2-1,TRBV5-6,NA,TGTGCCAGCAGCCAGGGCAATGAGCAGTTCTTC,CASSQGNEQFF
TRBD1,TRBJ1-3,TRBV7-9,once,TGTGCCAGCAGCTCCACGACAGGGGTTGGAAACACCATATATTTT,CASSSTTGVGNTIYF
NA,TRBJ1-2,TRBV6-5,NA,TGTGCCAGCAGCCCAGGTTGGGGCTACACCTTC,CASSPGWGYTF
NA,TRBJ1-1,TRBV21-1,NA,TGTGCCAGCAGCCGACCAAACAGGGGAGACACTGAAGCTTTCTTT,CASSRPNRGDTEAFF
NA,TRBJ1-2,TRBV6-1,NA,TGTGCCAGCTCGCCGACGGGGGACGGCTATGGCTACACCTTC,CASSPTGDGYGYTF